Presented here are 18 T cell receptor beta chains from one specimen sequenced in a study of graft-versus-host responses after intestinal transplantation. Method: immunoSEQ multiplex PCR; TCRdb's copy keeps in-frame clones and lacks some. In the table there are more than 65,000 clones, about 80% of which are singletons. These receptors lack a known antigen. The material was unstimulated CD4+ T cells sorted from spleen or lymph node cells, obtained before transplant. These receptors came from a human donor who was the organ donor for an intestinal transplant.

J is TRBJ1-1 and V is TRBV6-5; a possible D gene is TRBD1 (6 bases). Trimming pared 6 bases from V and 1 base from J, leaving 9 bases between. Germline CDR1 reads MNHEY; CDR2 reads SVGAGI. This CDR3 is built from 13 residues. This CDR3 reads CASRSTGNTEAFF. CDR3 coding DNA: TGTGCCAGCAGATCGACAGGGAACACTGAAGCTTTCTTT.

The rearrangement links TRBV7-2 to TRBJ2-3, with 10 bases lining up with TRBD1. Germline CDR1 reads SGHTA; CDR2 reads FQGNSA. The V gene end was trimmed by 5 bases and the J gene end by 6 bases; junction bases not matched to a gene: 2. This CDR3 is built from 13 residues. In nucleotides, the CDR3 is TGTGCCAGCAGCCAGGACAGGGGGGATACGCAGTATTTT. It translates to CASSQDRGDTQYF. The full variable domain, with the rest looked up from reference TRBV7-2 and TRBJ2-3, is GAGVSQSPSNKVTEKGKDVELRCDPISGHTALYWYRQSLGQGLEFLIYFQGNSAPDKSGLPSDRFSAERTGGSVSTLTIQRTQQEDSAVYLCASSQDRGDTQYFGPGTRLTVL.

Only a few counts were recorded for this clone. CDR3 region: CASSPPGLAGVYEQYV. CDR3 nucleotides: TGTGCCAGCAGCCCTCCGGGACTAGCGGGGGTCTACGAGCAGTACGTC. The chain recombines TRBV5-8 with TRBJ2-7, with TRBD2 matching over 14 bases. The CDR3 length is 16 residues. The ends lost 4 bases at V and 3 bases at J; junction bases unmatched: 6. Germline loops: CDR1 SGHTS, CDR2 YDEGEE.

The rearrangement uses TRBV28 and TRBJ1-4; the D is unclear. The CDR3 spans 18 residues. The germline gives CDR1 MDHEN, CDR2 SYDVKM. Trimming stripped 3 bases from V and 5 bases from J, with 22 bases between. CDR3 region: CASSFLSGIKMKNEKLFF. CDR3 coding DNA: TGTGCCAGCAGTTTTTTGTCAGGAATCAAAATGAAAAATGAAAAACTGTTTTTT.

The rearrangement links TRBV14 to TRBJ2-2; D ambiguous. V was trimmed by 4 bases and J by 5 bases, leaving 14 bases between them. CDR1 is SGHDN and CDR2 is FVKESK in the germline V gene. The CDR3 runs to 15 residues. CDR3 sequence reads: CASSLLTSGTGELFF. The CDR3 DNA follows: TGTGCCAGCAGCCTTCTGACAAGTGGTACCGGGGAGCTGTTTTTT.

This clone came up a few times. CDR3 nucleotide sequence: TGTGCCAGCAGTTCCCCGGATGTCGGGGGCTACACCTTC. Protein sequence: CASSSPDVGGYTF. The chain uses TRBV28 and TRBJ1-2; no clear D. Germline-derived CDR1 and CDR2 are MDHEN and SYDVKM. CDR3 size: 13 residues. Trimming left V 4 bases short and J 8 bases short, with 14 bases between.

The gene calls are TRBV27 and TRBJ2-3; unclear D gene. The CDR3 covers 11 residues. CDR1 MNHEY and CDR2 SMNVEV come from the germline V gene (reference sequence). Trimming took off 5 bases at V and 8 bases at J, with 8 bases between the two ends. In DNA form, the CDR3 reads TGTGCCAGCAGTACTGTCGGTACGCAGTATTTT. Its protein product is CASSTVGTQYF.

The V gene is TRBV12-5, the J gene TRBJ2-3, with 12 nucleotides matching TRBD2. The CDR3 has 19 amino acids. The germline CDR1 and CDR2 sequences are LGHNT and FRNRAP. V dropped 0 bases and J dropped 2; count of bases not matched to a gene: 9. CDR3 nucleotides: TGTGCTAGTGGTTTGGTCTTTAAGTCTAGCGGGGGGGACACAGATACGCAGTATTTT. Translated, it gives CASGLVFKSSGGDTDTQYF.

This clone is a singleton in its sample. This chain joins TRBV29-1 and TRBJ1-1, with D possibly matching TRBD1 (6 bases). The CDR3 covers 14 residues. V gave up 5 bases and J gave up 3 bases, with 16 bases separating them. The germline CDR1 and CDR2 sequences are SQVTM and ANQGSEA. CDR3 nucleotides: TGCAGCGTTAACAGGGCTCGTGGCGACACTGAAGCTTTCTTT. Its protein product is CSVNRARGDTEAFF.

The chain combines TRBV5-1 with TRBJ1-1; D is perhaps TRBD1 (5 bases). Germline values: CDR1 SGHRS, CDR2 YFSETQ. V lost 0 bases and J lost 0, with 9 bases in between. The CDR3 sequence is 15 residues long. CDR3: CASSLDRGMNTEAFF. The CDR3 coding sequence is TGCGCCAGCAGCTTGGACCGGGGGATGAACACTGAAGCTTTCTTT.

The J gene is TRBJ1-1, the V gene TRBV6-6, with a tentative D call TRBD1 (5 bases). This CDR3 is built from 15 residues. Germline V lookup: CDR1 MNHNY, CDR2 SVGAGI (reference sequence). V gave up 1 base and J gave up 5 bases, with 14 bases separating them. In nucleotides, the CDR3 is TGTGCCAGCAGTTACTTACAGGCGGGGAAGACTGAAGCTTTCTTT. Translating it yields CASSYLQAGKTEAFF.

The J gene is TRBJ1-1, the V gene TRBV2, with 11 nucleotides matching TRBD1. The CDR3 spans 14 residues. V shed 5 bases, J shed 5 bases, and the junction held 4 bases outside the gene matches. Germline V gene sequence: CDR1 SNHLY, CDR2 FYNNEI. The CDR3 spells CASSYGQGATEAFF. CDR3 nucleotide sequence: TGTGCCAGCAGTTACGGACAGGGGGCGACTGAAGCTTTCTTT.

The gene calls are TRBV5-1 and TRBJ2-5; D is possibly TRBD2 (6 bases). CDR3 length equals 15 residues. Germline CDR1 SGHRS, CDR2 YFSETQ. V was clipped by 4 bases and J by 2 bases, with 15 bases between them. CDR3 DNA: TGCGCCAGCAGCCCGGGGACTGCTCAGCAAGAGACCCAGTACTTC. This sequence encodes CASSPGTAQQETQYF.

CDR3 coding DNA: TGTGCCAGCAGCTTACTGGGGAGCTCAGATACGCAGTATTTT. Translated: CASSLLGSSDTQYF. This chain joins TRBV13 and TRBJ2-3; TRBD2 is a possible D gene (5 bases). The CDR3 is 14 amino acids. The germline V and J ends were trimmed by 2 bases and 4 bases, with 10 bases remaining between them. Germline V CDR1 and CDR2: PRHDT, FYEKMQ (reference sequence). Full variable domain (missing parts from reference TRBV13 and TRBJ2-3): AAGVIQSPRHLIKEKRETATLKCYPIPRHDTVYWYQQGPGQDPQFLISFYEKMQSDKGSIPDRFSAQQFSDYHSELNMSSLELGDSALYFCASSLLGSSDTQYFGPGTRLTVL.

The V and J genes are TRBV14 and TRBJ1-1; D not resolved. Germline CDR1 reads SGHDN; CDR2 reads FVKESK. This CDR3 spans 11 amino acids. V shed 1 base and J shed 10 bases, with 7 bases lying between them. Here the CDR3 DNA reads TGTGCCAGCAGCCAAGCACAGACAGCTTTCTTT. It specifies CASSQAQTAFF.

The chain has TRBV6-5 and TRBJ1-3; D remains unclear. Germline V gene lookup returns CDR1 MNHEY and CDR2 SVGAGI. V was clipped by 2 bases and J by 2 bases, with 10 bases between them. The CDR3 is 15 amino acids. The CDR3 loop reads CASSYEGRTGNTIYF. DNA of the CDR3: TGTGCCAGCAGTTACGAGGGAAGGACTGGAAACACCATATATTTT.

V gene TRBV5-1 combines with J gene TRBJ2-7, with 10 bases that match TRBD1. The CDR3 covers 15 residues. The V segment lost 4 bases and the J segment 3 bases; nucleotides outside the gene matches: 7. CDR1 is SGHRS and CDR2 is YFSETQ in the germline V gene. CDR3 amino acids: CASSKGTGAFYEQYV. The CDR3 DNA is TGCGCCAGCAGCAAAGGGACAGGGGCTTTCTACGAGCAGTACGTC.

This chain connects TRBV7-2 to TRBJ1-2; 8 bases map to TRBD1. This CDR3 has 13 residues. With 3 bases clipped from V and 8 bases from J, the junction kept 5 bases outside the gene matches. Germline assignment: CDR1 SGHTA and CDR2 FQGNSA. The CDR3 nucleotides read TGTGCCAGCAGCTTGGACAGGGTGTTCGGCTACACCTTC. It specifies CASSLDRVFGYTF.